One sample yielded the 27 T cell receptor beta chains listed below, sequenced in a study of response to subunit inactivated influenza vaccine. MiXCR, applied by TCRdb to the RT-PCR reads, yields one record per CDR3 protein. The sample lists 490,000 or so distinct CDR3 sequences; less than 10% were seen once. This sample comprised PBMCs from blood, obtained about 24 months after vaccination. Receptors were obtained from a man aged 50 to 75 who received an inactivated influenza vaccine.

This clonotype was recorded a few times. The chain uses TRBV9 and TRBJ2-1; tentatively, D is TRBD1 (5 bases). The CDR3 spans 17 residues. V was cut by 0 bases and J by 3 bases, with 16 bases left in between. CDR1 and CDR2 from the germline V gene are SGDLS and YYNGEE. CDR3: CASSVALTDLGYNEQFF. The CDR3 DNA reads TGTGCCAGCAGCGTAGCTTTGACAGACCTAGGCTACAATGAGCAGTTCTTC. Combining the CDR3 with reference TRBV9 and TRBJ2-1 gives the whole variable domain DSGVTQTPKHLITATGQRVTLRCSPRSGDLSVYWYQQSLDQGLQFLIQYYNGEERAKGNILERFSAQQFPDLHSELNLSSLELGDSALYFCASSVALTDLGYNEQFFGPGTRLTVL.

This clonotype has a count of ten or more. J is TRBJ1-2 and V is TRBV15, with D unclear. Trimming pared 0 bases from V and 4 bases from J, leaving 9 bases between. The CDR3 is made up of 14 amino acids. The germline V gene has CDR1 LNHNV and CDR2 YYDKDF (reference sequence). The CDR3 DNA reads TGTGCCACCAGCAGAGAAACAGAGGTCTATGGCTACACCTTC. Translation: CATSRETEVYGYTF.

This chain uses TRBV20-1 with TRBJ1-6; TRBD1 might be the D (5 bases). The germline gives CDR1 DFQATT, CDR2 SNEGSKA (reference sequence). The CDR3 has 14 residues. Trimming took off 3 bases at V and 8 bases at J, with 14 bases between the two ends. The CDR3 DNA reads TGCAGTGCTAGCCAACAGGCATCAGATTCACCCCTCCACTTT. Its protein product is CSASQQASDSPLHF.

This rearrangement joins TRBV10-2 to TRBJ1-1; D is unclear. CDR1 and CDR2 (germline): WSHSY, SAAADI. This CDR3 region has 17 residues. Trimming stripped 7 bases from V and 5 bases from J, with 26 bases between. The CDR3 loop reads CASNTAAHPVDGTEAFF. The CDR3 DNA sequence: TGCGCCAGCAATACGGCGGCCCACCCGGTCGATGGAACTGAAGCTTTCTTT.

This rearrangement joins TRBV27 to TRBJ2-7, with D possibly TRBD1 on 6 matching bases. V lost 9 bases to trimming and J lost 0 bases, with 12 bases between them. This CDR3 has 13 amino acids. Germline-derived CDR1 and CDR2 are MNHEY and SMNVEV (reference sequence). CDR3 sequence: CASYRDVSYEQYF. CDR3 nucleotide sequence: TGTGCCAGTTACAGGGATGTCTCCTACGAGCAGTACTTC.

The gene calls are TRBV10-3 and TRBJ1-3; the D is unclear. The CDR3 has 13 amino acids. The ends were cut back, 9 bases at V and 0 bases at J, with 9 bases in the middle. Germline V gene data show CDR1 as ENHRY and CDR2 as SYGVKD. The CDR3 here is CAIGRSSGNTIYF. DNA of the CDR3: TGTGCCATTGGACGATCCTCTGGAAACACCATATATTTT.

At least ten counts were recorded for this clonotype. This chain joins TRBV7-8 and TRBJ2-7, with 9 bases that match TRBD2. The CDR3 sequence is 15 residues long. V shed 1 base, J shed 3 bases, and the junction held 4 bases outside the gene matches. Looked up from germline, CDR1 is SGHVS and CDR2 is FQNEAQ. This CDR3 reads CASSLGLAGNYEQYF. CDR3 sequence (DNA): TGTGCCAGCAGCTTAGGGCTAGCGGGAAACTACGAGCAGTACTTC.

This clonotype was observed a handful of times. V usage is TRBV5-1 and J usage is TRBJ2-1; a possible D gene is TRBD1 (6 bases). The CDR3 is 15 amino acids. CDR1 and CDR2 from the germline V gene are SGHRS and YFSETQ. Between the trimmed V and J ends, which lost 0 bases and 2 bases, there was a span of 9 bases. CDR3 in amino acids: CASSLVQGPYNEQFF. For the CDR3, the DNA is TGCGCCAGCAGCTTGGTACAGGGCCCCTACAATGAGCAGTTCTTC.

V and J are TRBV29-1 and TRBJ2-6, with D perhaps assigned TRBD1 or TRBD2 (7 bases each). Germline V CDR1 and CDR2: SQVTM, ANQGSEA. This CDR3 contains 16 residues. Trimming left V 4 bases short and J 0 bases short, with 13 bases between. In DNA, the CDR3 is TGCAGCGTTGCTTCAGGGGGGGTCTCTGGGGCCAACGTCCTGACTTTC. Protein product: CSVASGGVSGANVLTF. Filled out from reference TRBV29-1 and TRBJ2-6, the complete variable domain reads SAVISQKPSRDICQRGTSLTIQCQVDSQVTMMFWYRQQPGQSLTLIATANQGSEATYESGFVIDKFPISRPNLTFSTLTVSNMSPEDSSIYLCSVASGGVSGANVLTFGAGSRLTVL.

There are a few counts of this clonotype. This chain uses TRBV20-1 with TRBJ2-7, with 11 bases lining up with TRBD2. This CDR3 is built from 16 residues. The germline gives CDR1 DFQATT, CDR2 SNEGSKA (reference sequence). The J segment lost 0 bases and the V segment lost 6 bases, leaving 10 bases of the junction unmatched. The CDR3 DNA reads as TGCAGTGCCACCGGGACTAGCGGCGTAAGCTCCTACGAGCAGTACTTC. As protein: CSATGTSGVSSYEQYF.

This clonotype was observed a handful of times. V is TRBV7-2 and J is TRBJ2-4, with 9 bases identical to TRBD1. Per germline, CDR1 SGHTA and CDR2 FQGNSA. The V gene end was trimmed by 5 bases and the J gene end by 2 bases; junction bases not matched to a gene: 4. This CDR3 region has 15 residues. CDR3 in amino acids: CASSRTGVTKNIQYF. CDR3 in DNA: TGTGCCAGCAGCCGGACAGGGGTAACCAAAAACATTCAGTACTTC.

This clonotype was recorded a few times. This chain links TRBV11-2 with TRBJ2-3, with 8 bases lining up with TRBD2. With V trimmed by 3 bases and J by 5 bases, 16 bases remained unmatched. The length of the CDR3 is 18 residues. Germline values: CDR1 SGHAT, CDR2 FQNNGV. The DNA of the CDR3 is TGTGCCAGCAGCTTGGATCGAGGGGGAACGGGAGGGCAAGATACGCAGTATTTT. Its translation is CASSLDRGGTGGQDTQYF.

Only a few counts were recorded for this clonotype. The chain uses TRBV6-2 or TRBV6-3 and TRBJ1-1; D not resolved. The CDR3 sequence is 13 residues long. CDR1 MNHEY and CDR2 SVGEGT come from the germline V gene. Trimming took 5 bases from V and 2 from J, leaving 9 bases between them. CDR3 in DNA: TGTGCCAGCAGTCGTACGTATAACACTGAAGCTTTCTTT. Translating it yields CASSRTYNTEAFF.

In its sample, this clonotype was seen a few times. In nucleotides, the CDR3 is TGTGCCAGCAGCCAAGCATCGGGTTCGGTCTATGGCTACACCTTC. Its translation: CASSQASGSVYGYTF. V and J are TRBV3-1 and TRBJ1-2; D is uncertain. The CDR3 has 15 residues. Germline V gives CDR1 LGHDT, CDR2 YNNKEL (reference sequence). V was trimmed by 1 base and J by 4 bases, leaving 13 bases between them.

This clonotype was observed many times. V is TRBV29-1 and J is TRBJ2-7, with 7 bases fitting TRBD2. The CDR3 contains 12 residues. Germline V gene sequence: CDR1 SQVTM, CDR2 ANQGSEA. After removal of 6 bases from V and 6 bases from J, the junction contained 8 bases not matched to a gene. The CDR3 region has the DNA TGCAGCGTCCGAAGTGGCGGGGGCGAGCAGTACTTC. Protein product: CSVRSGGGEQYF.

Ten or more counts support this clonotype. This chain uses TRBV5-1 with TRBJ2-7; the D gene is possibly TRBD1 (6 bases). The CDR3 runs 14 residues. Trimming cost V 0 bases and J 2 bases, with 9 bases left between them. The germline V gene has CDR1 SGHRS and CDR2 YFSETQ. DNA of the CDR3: TGCGCCAGCAGCTTGGATCGGACAGCCTACGAGCAGTACTTC. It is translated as CASSLDRTAYEQYF.

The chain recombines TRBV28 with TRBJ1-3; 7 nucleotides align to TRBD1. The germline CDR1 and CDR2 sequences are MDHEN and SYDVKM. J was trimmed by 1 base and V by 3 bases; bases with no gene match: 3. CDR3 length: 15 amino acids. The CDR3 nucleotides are TGTGCCAGCAGTTTCCAGGGGGGGTCTGGAAACACCATATATTTT. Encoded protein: CASSFQGGSGNTIYF.

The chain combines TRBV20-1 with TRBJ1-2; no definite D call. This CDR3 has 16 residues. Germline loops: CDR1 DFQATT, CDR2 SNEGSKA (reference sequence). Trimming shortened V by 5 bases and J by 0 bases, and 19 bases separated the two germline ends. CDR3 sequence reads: CSAGVNLRSSNYGYTF. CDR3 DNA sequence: TGCAGTGCTGGAGTGAATCTCAGGTCTTCTAACTATGGCTACACCTTC.

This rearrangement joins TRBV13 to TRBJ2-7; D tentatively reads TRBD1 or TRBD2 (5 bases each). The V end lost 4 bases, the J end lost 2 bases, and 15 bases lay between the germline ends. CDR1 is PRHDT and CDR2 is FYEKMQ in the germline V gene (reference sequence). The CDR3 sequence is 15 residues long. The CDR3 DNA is TGTGCCAGCAGCTCGCGAGGGGAAGTACCCTACGAGCAGTACTTC. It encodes CASSSRGEVPYEQYF.

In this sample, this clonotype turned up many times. CDR3 in DNA: TGTGCCAGCAGCACCGCCGGCCTGAACACTGAAGCTTTCTTT. Protein product: CASSTAGLNTEAFF. V gene TRBV7-9 combines with J gene TRBJ1-1; unclear D gene. CDR3 size: 14 residues. Germline V gene sequence: CDR1 SEHNR, CDR2 FQNEAQ (reference sequence). V was clipped by 5 bases and J by 0 bases, with 10 bases between them.

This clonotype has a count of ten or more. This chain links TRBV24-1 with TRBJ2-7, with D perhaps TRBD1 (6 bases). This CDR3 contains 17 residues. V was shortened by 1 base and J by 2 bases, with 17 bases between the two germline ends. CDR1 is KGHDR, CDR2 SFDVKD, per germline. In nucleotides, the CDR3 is TGTGCCACCAGTGATTTTGGGTCCCGGGACAAGCCCTACGAGCAGTACTTC. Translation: CATSDFGSRDKPYEQYF.

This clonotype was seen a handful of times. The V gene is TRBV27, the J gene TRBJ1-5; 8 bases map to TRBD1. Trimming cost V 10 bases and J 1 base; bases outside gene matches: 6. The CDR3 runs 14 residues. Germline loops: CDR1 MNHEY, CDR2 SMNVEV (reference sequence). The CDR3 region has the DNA TGTGCCACCGGCCAGGGGGCGAGCAATCAGCCCCAGCATTTT. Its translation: CATGQGASNQPQHF.

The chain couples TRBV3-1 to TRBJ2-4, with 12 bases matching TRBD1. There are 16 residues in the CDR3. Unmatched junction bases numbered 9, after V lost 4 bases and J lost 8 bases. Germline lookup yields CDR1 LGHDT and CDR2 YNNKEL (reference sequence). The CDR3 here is CASSPEPGQGADIQYF. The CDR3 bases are TGTGCCAGCAGCCCCGAACCGGGACAGGGGGCGGACATTCAGTACTTC.

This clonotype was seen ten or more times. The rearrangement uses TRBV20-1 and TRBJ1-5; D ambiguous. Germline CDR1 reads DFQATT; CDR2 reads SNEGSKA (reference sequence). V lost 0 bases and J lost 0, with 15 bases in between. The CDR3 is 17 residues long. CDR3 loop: CSARDPLSGNSNQPQHF. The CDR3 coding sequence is TGCAGTGCTAGAGACCCCCTTTCGGGGAATAGCAATCAGCCCCAGCATTTT.

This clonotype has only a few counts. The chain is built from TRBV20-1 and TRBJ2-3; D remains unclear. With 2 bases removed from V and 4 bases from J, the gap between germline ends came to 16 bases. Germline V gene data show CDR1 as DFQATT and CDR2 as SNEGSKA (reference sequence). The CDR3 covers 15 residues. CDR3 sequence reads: CSARKLAEHADTQYF. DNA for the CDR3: TGCAGTGCTAGAAAGTTGGCGGAGCACGCAGATACGCAGTATTTT.

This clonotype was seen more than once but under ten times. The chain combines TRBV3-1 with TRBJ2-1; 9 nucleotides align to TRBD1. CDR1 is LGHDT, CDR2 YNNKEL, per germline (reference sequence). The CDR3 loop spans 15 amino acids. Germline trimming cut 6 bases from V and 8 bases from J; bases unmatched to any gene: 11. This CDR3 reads CASSRLGQGLDEQFF. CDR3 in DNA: TGTGCCAGCAGTCGCCTGGGACAGGGTCTAGATGAGCAGTTCTTC.

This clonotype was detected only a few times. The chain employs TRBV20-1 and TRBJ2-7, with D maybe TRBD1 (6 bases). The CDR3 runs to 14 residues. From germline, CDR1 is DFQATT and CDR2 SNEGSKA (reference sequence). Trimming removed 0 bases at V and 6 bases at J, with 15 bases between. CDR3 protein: CSARDGNRVSEQYF. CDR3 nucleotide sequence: TGCAGTGCTAGAGATGGGAACAGGGTTAGCGAGCAGTACTTC.